This T cell receptor beta chain was documented in a study of blood T cell repertoires in COVID-19. The CDR3 consists of 18 residues. Germline assignment: CDR1 LNHDA and CDR2 SQIVND (reference sequence). V lost 5 bases and J lost 2; bases outside the gene matches: 12. Sequencing used immunoSEQ multiplex PCR; TCRdb keeps in-frame clones, though not all of them. The sample yields around 56,000 clones, 87% seen once. The TCR sequence derives from a man aged 60 to 69 with active or convalescent COVID-19. The specimen was peripheral blood. The gene calls are TRBV19 and TRBJ2-7; 13 bases agree with TRBD2. CDR3 sequence: CASSPAGRLAGGTYEQYF. In DNA, the CDR3 is TGTGCCAGTAGTCCCGCAGGTAGACTAGCGGGAGGTACCTACGAGCAGTACTTC.